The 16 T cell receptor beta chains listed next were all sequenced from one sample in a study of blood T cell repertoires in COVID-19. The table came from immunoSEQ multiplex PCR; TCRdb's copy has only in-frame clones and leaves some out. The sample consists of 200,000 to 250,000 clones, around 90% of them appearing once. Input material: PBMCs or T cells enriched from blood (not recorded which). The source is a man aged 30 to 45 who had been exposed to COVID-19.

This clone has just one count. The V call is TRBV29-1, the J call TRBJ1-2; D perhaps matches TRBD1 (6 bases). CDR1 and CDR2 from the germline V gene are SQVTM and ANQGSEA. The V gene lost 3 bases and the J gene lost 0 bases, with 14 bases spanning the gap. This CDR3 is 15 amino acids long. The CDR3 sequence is CSVEGDRQSNYGYTF. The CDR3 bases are TGCAGCGTTGAGGGTGACAGGCAGTCTAACTATGGCTACACCTTC.

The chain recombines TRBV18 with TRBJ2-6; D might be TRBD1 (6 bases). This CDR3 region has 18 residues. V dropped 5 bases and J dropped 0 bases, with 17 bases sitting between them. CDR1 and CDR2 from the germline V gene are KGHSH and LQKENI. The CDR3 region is CASSVRQVLTSGANVLTF. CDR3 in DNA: TGTGCCAGCTCAGTACGACAGGTGTTGACCTCTGGGGCCAACGTCCTGACTTTC.

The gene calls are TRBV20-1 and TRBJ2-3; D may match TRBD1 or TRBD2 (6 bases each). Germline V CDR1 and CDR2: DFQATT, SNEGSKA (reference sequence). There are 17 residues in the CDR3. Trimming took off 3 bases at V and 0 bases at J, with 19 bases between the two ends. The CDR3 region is CSASGGGGESSTDTQYF. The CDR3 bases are TGCAGTGCTAGTGGGGGCGGAGGGGAATCCAGCACAGATACGCAGTATTTT.

Here the CDR3 reads CATEPRDRRGETQYF. The CDR3 nucleotides are TGTGCCACCGAGCCACGGGACAGGCGGGGCGAGACCCAGTACTTC. The chain couples TRBV21-1 to TRBJ2-5; the table's TRBD1 call for D was not verified on the DNA. TRBV21-1 is a pseudogene. This CDR3 has 15 residues.

The CDR3 here is CASSIETGEHYQPQHF. Here the CDR3 DNA reads TGCGCCAGCAGCATCGAGACAGGGGAACACTATCAGCCCCAGCATTTT. The V gene is TRBV5-1, the J gene TRBJ1-5, with 8 bases identical to TRBD1. The CDR3 loop spans 16 amino acids. V lost 4 bases to trimming and J lost 5 bases; unmatched junction nucleotides: 11. The germline V gene encodes CDR1 SGHRS and CDR2 YFSETQ.

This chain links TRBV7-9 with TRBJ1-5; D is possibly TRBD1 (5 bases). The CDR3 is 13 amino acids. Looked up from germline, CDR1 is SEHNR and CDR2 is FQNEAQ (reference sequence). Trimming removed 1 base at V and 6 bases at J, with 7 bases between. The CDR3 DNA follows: TGTGCCAGCAGCTTAGAGGGGCGTCAGCCCCAGCATTTT. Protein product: CASSLEGRQPQHF.

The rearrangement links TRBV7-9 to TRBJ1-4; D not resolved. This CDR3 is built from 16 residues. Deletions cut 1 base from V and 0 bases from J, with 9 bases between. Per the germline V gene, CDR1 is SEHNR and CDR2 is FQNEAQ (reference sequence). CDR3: CASSLGAATTNEKLFF. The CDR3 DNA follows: TGTGCCAGCAGCTTAGGGGCAGCCACAACTAATGAAAAACTGTTTTTT.

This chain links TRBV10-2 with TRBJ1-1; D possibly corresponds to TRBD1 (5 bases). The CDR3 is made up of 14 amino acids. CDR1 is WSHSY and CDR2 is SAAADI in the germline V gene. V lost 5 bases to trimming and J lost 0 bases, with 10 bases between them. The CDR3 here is CASSTGLLNTEAFF. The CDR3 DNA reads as TGCGCCAGCAGTACGGGACTGCTGAACACTGAAGCTTTCTTT.

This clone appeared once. The CDR3 nucleotides are TGCGCCAGCAGCCAAATAACAGGGGACGGTTCACCCCTCCACTTT. Protein sequence: CASSQITGDGSPLHF. This chain joins TRBV5-1 and TRBJ1-6, with 7 bases fitting TRBD1. The CDR3 runs 15 residues. Germline CDR1 is SGHRS and CDR2 is YFSETQ. The trim removed 4 bases at V and 9 bases at J, leaving 10 bases unmatched.

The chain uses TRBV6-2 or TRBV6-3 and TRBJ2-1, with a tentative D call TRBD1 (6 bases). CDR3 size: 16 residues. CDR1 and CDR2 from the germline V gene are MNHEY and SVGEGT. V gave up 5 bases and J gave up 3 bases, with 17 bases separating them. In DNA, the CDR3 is TGTGCCAGCAGTGACCGGACAGCGCATGGCTACAATGAGCAGTTCTTC. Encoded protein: CASSDRTAHGYNEQFF.

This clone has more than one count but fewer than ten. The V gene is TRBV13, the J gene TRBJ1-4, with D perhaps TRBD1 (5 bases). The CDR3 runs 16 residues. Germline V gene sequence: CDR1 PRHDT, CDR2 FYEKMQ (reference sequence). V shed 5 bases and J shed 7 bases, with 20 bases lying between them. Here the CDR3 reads CASSINTGKIGEKLFF. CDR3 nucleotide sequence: TGTGCCAGCAGCATAAATACAGGCAAGATAGGTGAAAAACTGTTTTTT. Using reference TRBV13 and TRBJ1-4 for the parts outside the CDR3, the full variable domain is AAGVIQSPRHLIKEKRETATLKCYPIPRHDTVYWYQQGPGQDPQFLISFYEKMQSDKGSIPDRFSAQQFSDYHSELNMSSLELGDSALYFCASSINTGKIGEKLFFGSGTQLSVL.

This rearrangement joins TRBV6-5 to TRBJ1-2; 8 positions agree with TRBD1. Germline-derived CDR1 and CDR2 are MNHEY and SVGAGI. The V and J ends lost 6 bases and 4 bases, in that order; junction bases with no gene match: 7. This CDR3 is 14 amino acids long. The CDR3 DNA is TGTGCCAGCAGGACTTGGACAGGGACCTATGGCTACACCTTC. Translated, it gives CASRTWTGTYGYTF.

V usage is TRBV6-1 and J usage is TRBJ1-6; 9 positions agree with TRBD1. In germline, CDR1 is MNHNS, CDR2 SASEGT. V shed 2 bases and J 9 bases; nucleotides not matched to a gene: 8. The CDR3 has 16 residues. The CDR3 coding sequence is TGTGCCAGCAGTGAATATCGGGGACAGGGAGGTTCACCCCTCCACTTT. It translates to CASSEYRGQGGSPLHF.

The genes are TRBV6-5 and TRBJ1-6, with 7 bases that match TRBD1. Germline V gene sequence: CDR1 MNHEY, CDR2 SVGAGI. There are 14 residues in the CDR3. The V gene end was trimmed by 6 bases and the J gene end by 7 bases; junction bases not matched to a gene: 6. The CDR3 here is CASSDDRENSPLHF. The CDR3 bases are TGTGCCAGCAGCGACGACAGGGAGAATTCACCCCTCCACTTT.

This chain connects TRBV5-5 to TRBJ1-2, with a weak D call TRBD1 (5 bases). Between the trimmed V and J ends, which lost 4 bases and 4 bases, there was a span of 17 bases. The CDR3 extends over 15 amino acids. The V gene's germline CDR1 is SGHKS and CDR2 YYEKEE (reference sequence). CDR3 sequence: CASSIHSPGGYGYTF. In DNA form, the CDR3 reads TGTGCCAGCAGCATCCATTCCCCGGGGGGCTATGGCTACACCTTC.

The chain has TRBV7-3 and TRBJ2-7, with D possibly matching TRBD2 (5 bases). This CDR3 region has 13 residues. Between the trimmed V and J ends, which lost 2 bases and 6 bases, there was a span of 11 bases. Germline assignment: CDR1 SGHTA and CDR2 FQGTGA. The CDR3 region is CASSLFAGVEQYF. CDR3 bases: TGTGCCAGCAGCTTATTCGCCGGGGTCGAGCAGTACTTC.